The 2 T cell receptor beta chains below all came from one sample that was sequenced in a study of vaccination effects on CD4 cells after COVID-19. Researchers isolated CD4+ T cells once approximately ten days of culture had elapsed. Their target antigens are unknown. Using immunoSEQ multiplex PCR, the repertoire was profiled, and TCRdb retains in-frame clones only, with some absent. The sample has tens of thousands of clones, 60% to 80% seen once. This specimen consisted of CD4+ T cells from PBMCs cultured without peptide, obtained before COVID-19 vaccination. The origin of the receptors is a human donor who received a COVID-19 vaccine.

The V and J genes are TRBV10-2 and TRBJ2-1; 9 nucleotides align to TRBD2. The CDR3 has 13 residues. With 3 bases clipped from V and 15 bases from J, the junction kept 9 bases outside the gene matches. CDR1 and CDR2 (germline): WSHSY, SAAADI. The DNA for the CDR3 is TGCGCCAGCAGTGACGTCTTAGCGGGAGTAACGTTCTTC. Residues: CASSDVLAGVTFF.

The J gene is TRBJ2-2, the V gene TRBV5-1, with D perhaps assigned TRBD1 or TRBD2 (5 bases each). Per germline, CDR1 SGHRS and CDR2 YFSETQ. The CDR3 runs to 15 residues. The germline V and J ends were trimmed by 0 bases and 8 bases, with 14 bases remaining between them. The CDR3 sequence: CASSLAGPKSGELFF. CDR3 bases: TGCGCCAGCAGCTTGGCGGGGCCGAAATCGGGGGAGCTGTTTTTT.